This T cell receptor beta chain stems from a study of blood T cell repertoires in COVID-19. Study at large: Whether acute or convalescent, the COVID-19 samples came from the United States, Italy and Spain. PBMCs, B-cell-depleted T cells, or T cells were the source of the cDNA or gDNA that made up the material.

This clone was seen once. In the original analysis: Amplifying reference gene primers gave estimates of nucleated cell counts. The method was immunoSEQ multiplex PCR; TCRdb's version includes in-frame clones alone and lacks a portion of them. V and J calls and clone size are as listed in that table; D and trimming were resolved from the DNA. The table includes 150,000 to 200,000 clones, around 87% detected once. Germline CDR1 reads SGHAT; CDR2 reads FQDESV (reference sequence). The CDR3 is 13 residues long. V was clipped by 1 base and J by 2 bases, with 5 bases between them. V is TRBV11-1 and J is TRBJ1-1; D uncertain. Sequencing used peripheral blood. The clonotype was recovered from a young man with acute or convalescent COVID-19. CDR3 sequence (DNA): TGTGCCAGCAGCTTAGGGAGAAACACTGAAGCTTTCTTT. Translated, it gives CASSLGRNTEAFF.